This TCR beta chain was obtained from a study of blood T cell repertoires in COVID-19. As for the study in general: COVID-19 samples, acute and convalescent, were from the United States, Italy and Spain. Nucleic acid was either cDNA or gDNA, and it came from T cells, B-cell-depleted T cells, or PBMCs.

Participants spanned ages about 18 to 95 years and resided in around 25 US areas. Germline CDR1 reads LNHDA; CDR2 reads SQIVND (reference sequence). With 6 bases clipped from V and 4 bases from J, the junction kept 3 bases outside the gene matches. CDR3 length: 14 residues. Assay used: immunoSEQ multiplex PCR; TCRdb lists only in-frame clones, some missing. Of about 140,000 clones listed, more than 80% are singletons. Sequencing was carried out using PBMCs or T cells enriched from blood (not recorded which). The origin of this receptor is a woman aged 18-29 years who had been exposed to COVID-19. The chain joins TRBV19 to TRBJ2-7, with 13 bases identical to TRBD2. CDR3 DNA: TGTGCCAGTAGGAGGACTAGCGGGAGTTACGAGCAGTACTTC. This codes for CASRRTSGSYEQYF.